This TCR beta chain was identified during a study of blood T cells in healthy people across ages. Study results and caveats: Unsorted PBMC input precluded a conclusive naive versus antigen-experienced comparison. The diversity estimates, figures obtained from one million T cells, were considered underestimates.

Comment on this clonotype: Its matching antigen is unknown.

The V gene lost 3 bases and the J gene lost 7 bases, with 23 bases spanning the gap. Germline CDR1 and CDR2: SGHDT and YYEEEE. This CDR3 has 17 residues. The use of a sample-barcoded 5' primer and a J-beta primer mix characterized a second PCR of about 7 to 12 cycles. In TCRdb, the 5' RACE reads were re-called with MiXCR into one record per CDR3 protein. This sample has 1.5 million to 2 million distinct CDR3 sequences; approximately 32% occur once, and the top ten carry about 11%. This sequence was found in a young woman in good health. Sequenced material: blood. The V gene is TRBV5-6, the J gene TRBJ2-1, with D maybe TRBD2 (6 bases). CDR3 nucleotide sequence: TGTGCCAGCAGCTACCCCTTCTATGACGGGAGTATAAATGAGCAGTTCTTC. Its translation: CASSYPFYDGSINEQFF.